This record covers a single TCR beta chain. Its antigen is unknown. This sample includes further DNA sequences coding for the same CDR3. The germline CDR1 and CDR2 sequences are SGHTA and FQGNSA. Trimming removed 0 bases at V and 0 bases at J, with 6 bases between. This CDR3 region has 15 residues. The data were taken from a study of shared clonotypes between healthy human individuals. Study observations and caveats: A handful of donors showed sharing of around 5% of naive CD4 clonotypes.

The study drew all its donors from Caucasian adults living in Nashville, Tennessee. In replicate PCRs of sorted subsets, roughly 190 ng DNA, about 30,000 T cell genomes, was used. Sequenced by immunoSEQ multiplex PCR; TCRdb stores in-frame clones only, minus some. This table holds more than 2 million clones, 95% found once. The TCR sequence derives from a man younger than 30 in good health. The V and J genes are TRBV7-2 and TRBJ1-3; D is ambiguous. Sequenced material: naive CD4+ T cells sorted from blood. Subset defined: CD45RA+ positively selected. The CDR3 loop is CASSLAAGSGNTIYF. CDR3 DNA sequence: TGTGCCAGCAGCTTAGCGGCAGGCTCTGGAAACACCATATATTTT.